This T cell receptor beta chain was documented in a study of cytomegalovirus exposure and HLA in healthy donors. General study findings and limits: A later analysis reported that several of the most significant clusters appeared to be linked to common viral pathogens, among them Epstein-Barr virus. A few CMV-associated chains proved CMV antigen-specific in vitro.

Turning to this clone: Its antigen remains unknown.

The CDR3 covers 13 residues. Trimming took 7 bases from V and 5 from J, leaving 12 bases between them. Per the germline V gene, CDR1 is SNHLY and CDR2 is FYNNEI. The study ran its PCR with 60 Vbeta and 13 Jbeta primers. Clones were sequenced by immunoSEQ multiplex PCR, and TCRdb holds only the in-frame ones, with some missing. The data hold 100,000 to 150,000 clones, with about 80% observed a single time. This TCR was sampled from a male donor in good health and CMV-seronegative. The sample was PBMCs. V usage is TRBV2 and J usage is TRBJ1-5; no definite D call. Here the CDR3 reads CASTEADDQPQHF. The CDR3 coding sequence is TGTGCCAGCACGGAGGCCGACGATCAGCCCCAGCATTTT.